The T cell receptor (beta chain) under discussion was sequenced for a study of blood T cells in healthy people across ages. Study context: About one barcoded beta molecule per two T cells came from capture by template switching. General study points: Unsorted PBMC material precluded a definitive naive versus antigen-experienced comparison. With age, beta diversity per million T cells declined roughly linearly, significantly by 35 to 40.

Primers used in a second PCR of roughly 6 to 11 cycles were a sample-barcoded 5' primer and a J-beta primer mix. Every cDNA was tagged by a template-switch adaptor with 12 random nucleotides. TCRdb reanalysed the 5' RACE reads using MiXCR and keeps one entry per CDR3 protein. The sample has more than 650,000 distinct CDR3 sequences, 20% to 25% seen once; the top ten hold roughly a fifth. This clonotype has a count of ten or more. Its antigen is not known. The CDR3 is made up of 14 amino acids. The germline V gene encodes CDR1 SGHDT and CDR2 YYEEEE. Between the trimmed V and J ends, which lost 0 bases and 0 bases, there was a span of 5 bases.

Sequencing was performed on blood. The J gene is TRBJ2-3, the V gene TRBV5-6; D gene uncertain. This TCR derives from a man in his 70s in good health. CDR3 loop: CASSLELSTDTQYF. Written as DNA, the CDR3 is TGTGCCAGCAGCTTGGAACTGAGCACAGATACGCAGTATTTT.